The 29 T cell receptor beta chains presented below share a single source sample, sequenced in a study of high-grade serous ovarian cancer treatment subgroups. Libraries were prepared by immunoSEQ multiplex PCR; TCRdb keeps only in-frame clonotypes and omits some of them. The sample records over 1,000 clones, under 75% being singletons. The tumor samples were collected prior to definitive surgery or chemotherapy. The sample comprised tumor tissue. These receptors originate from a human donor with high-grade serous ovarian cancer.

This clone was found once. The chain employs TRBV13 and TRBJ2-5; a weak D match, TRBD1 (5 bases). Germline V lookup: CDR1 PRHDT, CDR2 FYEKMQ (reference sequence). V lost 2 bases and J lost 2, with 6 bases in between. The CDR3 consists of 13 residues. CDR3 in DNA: TGTGCCAGCAGCTTACAGGGTCAAGAGACCCAGTACTTC. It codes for CASSLQGQETQYF. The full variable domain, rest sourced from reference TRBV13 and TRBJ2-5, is AAGVIQSPRHLIKEKRETATLKCYPIPRHDTVYWYQQGPGQDPQFLISFYEKMQSDKGSIPDRFSAQQFSDYHSELNMSSLELGDSALYFCASSLQGQETQYFGPGTRLLVL.

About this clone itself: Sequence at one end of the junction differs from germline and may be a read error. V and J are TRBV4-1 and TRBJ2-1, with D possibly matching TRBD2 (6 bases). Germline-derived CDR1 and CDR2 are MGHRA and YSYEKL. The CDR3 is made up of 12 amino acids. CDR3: CASSQGGIEPIF. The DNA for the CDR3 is TGCGCCAGCAGCCAAGGCGGGATTGAACCGATCTTC.

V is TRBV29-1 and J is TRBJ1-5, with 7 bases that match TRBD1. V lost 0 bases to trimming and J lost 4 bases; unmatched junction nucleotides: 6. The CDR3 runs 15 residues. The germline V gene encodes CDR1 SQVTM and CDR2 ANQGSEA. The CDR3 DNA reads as TGCAGCGTTGAAGACGGGACAGTTCCTAATCAGCCCCAGCATTTT. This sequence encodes CSVEDGTVPNQPQHF. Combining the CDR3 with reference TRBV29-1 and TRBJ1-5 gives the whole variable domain SAVISQKPSRDICQRGTSLTIQCQVDSQVTMMFWYRQQPGQSLTLIATANQGSEATYESGFVIDKFPISRPNLTFSTLTVSNMSPEDSSIYLCSVEDGTVPNQPQHFGDGTRLSIL.

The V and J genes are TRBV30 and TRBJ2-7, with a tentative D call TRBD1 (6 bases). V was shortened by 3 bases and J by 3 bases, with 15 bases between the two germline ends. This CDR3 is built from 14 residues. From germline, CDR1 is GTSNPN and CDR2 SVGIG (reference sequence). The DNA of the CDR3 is TGTGCCTGGAGCTATCAGGGGTTTCGCTACGAGCAGTACTTC. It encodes CAWSYQGFRYEQYF. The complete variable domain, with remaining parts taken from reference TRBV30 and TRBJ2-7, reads SQTIHQWPATLVQPVGSPLSLECTVEGTSNPNLYWYRQAAGRGLQLLFYSVGIGQISSEVPQNLSASRPQDRQFILSSKKLLLSDSGFYLCAWSYQGFRYEQYFGPGTRLTVT.

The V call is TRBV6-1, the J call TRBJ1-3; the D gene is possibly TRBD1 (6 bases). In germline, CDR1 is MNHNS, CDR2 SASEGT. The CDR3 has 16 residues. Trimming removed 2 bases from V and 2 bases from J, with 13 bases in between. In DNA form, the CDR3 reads TGTGCCAGCAGTGAATTGGGACAAGTAGCTGGAAACACCATATATTTT. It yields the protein CASSELGQVAGNTIYF.

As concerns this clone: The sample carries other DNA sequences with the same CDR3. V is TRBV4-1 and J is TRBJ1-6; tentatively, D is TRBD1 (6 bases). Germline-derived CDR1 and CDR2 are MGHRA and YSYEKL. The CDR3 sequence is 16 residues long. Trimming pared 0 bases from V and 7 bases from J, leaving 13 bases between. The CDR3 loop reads CASSQEGGGNNSPLHF. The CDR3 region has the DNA TGCGCCAGCAGCCAAGAAGGGGGAGGAAACAATTCACCCCTCCACTTT.

The CDR3 DNA is TGTGCCAGCAGCTTAAAGCGGGGGGGAAACCAAGAGACCCAGTACTTC. This encodes CASSLKRGGNQETQYF. This sequence joins TRBV7-6 and TRBJ2-5; 10 bases align to TRBD2. With 2 bases clipped from V and 0 bases from J, the junction kept 3 bases outside the gene matches. The CDR3 loop spans 16 amino acids. The germline V gene has CDR1 SGHVS and CDR2 FNYEAQ.

The CDR3 sequence is CASSVGTGPNYGYTF. The CDR3 DNA reads TGTGCCAGCAGCGTGGGGACAGGGCCTAACTATGGCTACACCTTC. The chain couples TRBV9 to TRBJ1-2; 9 nucleotides align to TRBD1. V lost 2 bases, J lost 0 bases, and 2 bases stayed unmatched. The V gene's germline CDR1 is SGDLS and CDR2 YYNGEE. The CDR3 runs 15 residues.

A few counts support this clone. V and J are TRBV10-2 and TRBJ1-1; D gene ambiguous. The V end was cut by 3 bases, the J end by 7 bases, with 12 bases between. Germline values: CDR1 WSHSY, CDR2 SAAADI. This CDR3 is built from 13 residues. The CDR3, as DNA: TGCGCCAGCAGTGAATGGCGGCCCGATGAAGCTTTCTTT. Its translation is CASSEWRPDEAFF.

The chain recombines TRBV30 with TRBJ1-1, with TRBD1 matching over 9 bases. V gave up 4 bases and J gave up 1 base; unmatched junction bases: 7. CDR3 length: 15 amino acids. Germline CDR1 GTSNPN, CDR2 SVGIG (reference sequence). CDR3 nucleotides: TGTGCCTGGACCCATGGACAGGGGCGGAACACTGAAGCTTTCTTT. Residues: CAWTHGQGRNTEAFF.

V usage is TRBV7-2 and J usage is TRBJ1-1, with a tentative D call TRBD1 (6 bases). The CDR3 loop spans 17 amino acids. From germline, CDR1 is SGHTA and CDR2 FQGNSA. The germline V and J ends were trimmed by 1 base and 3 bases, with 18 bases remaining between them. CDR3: CASSLERQVLGYTEAFF. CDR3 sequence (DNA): TGTGCCAGCAGCTTAGAAAGACAGGTCCTGGGGTACACTGAAGCTTTCTTT.

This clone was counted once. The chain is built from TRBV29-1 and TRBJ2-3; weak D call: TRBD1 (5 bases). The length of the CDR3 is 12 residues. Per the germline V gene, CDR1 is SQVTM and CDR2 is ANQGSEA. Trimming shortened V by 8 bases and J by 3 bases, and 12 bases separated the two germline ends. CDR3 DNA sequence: TGCAGCACTTCCCAGGGTACAGATACGCAGTATTTT. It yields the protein CSTSQGTDTQYF.

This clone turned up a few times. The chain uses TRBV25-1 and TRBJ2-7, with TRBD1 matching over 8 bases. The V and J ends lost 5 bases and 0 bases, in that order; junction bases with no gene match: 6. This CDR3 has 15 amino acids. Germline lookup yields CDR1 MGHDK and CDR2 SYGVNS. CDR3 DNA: TGTGCCAGCAGTCAGACAGGGGCGATCTCCTACGAGCAGTACTTC. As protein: CASSQTGAISYEQYF.

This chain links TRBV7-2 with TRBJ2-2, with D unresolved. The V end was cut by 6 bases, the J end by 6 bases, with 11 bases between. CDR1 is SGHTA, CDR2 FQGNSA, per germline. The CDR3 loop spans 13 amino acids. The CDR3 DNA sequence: TGTGCCAGCAGTCTAGTAGGGCCCGGGGAGCTGTTTTTT. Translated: CASSLVGPGELFF.

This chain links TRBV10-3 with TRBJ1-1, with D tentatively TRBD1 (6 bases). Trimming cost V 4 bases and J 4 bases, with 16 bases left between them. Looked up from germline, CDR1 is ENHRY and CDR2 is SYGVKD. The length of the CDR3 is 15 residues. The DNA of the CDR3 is TGTGCCATCAGTGCTTCAGGGGCCCTTACCACTGAAGCTTTCTTT. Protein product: CAISASGALTTEAFF.

The CDR3 DNA reads TGTGCCTGGATCGACCCCGGGACAGGGCATTACGAGCAGTACTTC. This translates into CAWIDPGTGHYEQYF. The chain links TRBV30 to TRBJ2-7, with TRBD1 identical over 9 bases. CDR3 length equals 15 residues. The V gene's germline CDR1 is GTSNPN and CDR2 SVGIG (reference sequence). After removal of 4 bases from V and 4 bases from J, the junction contained 11 bases not matched to a gene.

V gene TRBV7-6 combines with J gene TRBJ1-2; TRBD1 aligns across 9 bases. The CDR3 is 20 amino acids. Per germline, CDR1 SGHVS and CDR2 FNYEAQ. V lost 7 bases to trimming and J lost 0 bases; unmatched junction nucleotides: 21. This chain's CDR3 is CASITNRDREVGSTNYGYTF. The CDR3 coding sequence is TGTGCCAGCATAACAAACCGGGACAGGGAGGTTGGGAGTACTAACTATGGCTACACCTTC.

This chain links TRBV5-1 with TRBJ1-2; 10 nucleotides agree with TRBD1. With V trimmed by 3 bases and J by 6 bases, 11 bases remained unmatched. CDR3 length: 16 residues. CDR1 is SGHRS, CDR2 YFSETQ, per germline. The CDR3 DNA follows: TGCGCCAGCAGCTGGGTCCCGGGACAGGGGCCGGATGGCTACACCTTC. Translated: CASSWVPGQGPDGYTF.

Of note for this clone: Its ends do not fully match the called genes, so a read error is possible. CDR3 coding DNA: TGTGCCAGCAGTGAAGTGGGGACCTCGAGCAATCAGCCCCAGCATTTT. Translating gives CASSEVGTSSNQPQHF. This chain connects TRBV10-3 to TRBJ1-5, with TRBD1 as a possible D gene (5 bases). The CDR3 is 16 amino acids. Germline lookup yields CDR1 ENHRY and CDR2 SYGVKD.

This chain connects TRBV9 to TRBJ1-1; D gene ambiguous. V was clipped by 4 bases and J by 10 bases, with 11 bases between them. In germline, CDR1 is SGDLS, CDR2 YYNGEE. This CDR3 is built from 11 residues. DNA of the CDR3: TGTGCCAGCAGCTCCGGATCTCGAGCTTTCTTT. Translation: CASSSGSRAFF.

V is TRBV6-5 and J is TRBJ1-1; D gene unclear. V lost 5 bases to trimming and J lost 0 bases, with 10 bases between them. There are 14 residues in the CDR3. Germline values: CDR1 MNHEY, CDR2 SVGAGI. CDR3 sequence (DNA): TGTGCCAGCAGTGAACCAGAGGTGAACACTGAAGCTTTCTTT. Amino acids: CASSEPEVNTEAFF.

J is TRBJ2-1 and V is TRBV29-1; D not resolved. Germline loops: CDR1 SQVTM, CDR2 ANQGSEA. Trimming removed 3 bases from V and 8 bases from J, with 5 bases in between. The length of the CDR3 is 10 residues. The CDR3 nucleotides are TGCAGCGTTGACCTTGATGAGCAGTTCTTC. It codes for CSVDLDEQFF.

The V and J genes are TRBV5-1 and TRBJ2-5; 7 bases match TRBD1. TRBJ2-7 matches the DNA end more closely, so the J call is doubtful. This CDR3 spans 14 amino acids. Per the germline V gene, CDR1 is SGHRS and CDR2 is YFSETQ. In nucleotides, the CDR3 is TGCGCCAGCAGCCCTGGTGAGGGACAGCACGAGCAGTACTTC. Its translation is CASSPGEGQHEQYF.

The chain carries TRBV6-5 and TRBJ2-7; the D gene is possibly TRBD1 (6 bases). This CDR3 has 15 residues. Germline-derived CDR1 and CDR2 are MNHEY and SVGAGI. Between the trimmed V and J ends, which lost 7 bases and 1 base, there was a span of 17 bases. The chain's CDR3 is CASKRSGQPSYEQYF. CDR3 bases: TGTGCCAGCAAAAGAAGCGGACAGCCATCCTACGAGCAGTACTTC.

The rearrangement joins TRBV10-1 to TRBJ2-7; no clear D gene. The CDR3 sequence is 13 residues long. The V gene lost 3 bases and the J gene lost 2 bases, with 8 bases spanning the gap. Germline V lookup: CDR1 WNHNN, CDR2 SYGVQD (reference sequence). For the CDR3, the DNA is TGCGCCAGCAGTGAAGGAGCCGCCTACGAGCAGTACTTC. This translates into CASSEGAAYEQYF.

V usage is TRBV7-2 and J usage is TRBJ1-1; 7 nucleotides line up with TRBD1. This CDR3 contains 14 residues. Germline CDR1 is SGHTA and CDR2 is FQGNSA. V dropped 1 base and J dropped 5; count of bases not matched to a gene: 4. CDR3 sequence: CASSLVRGQTEAFF. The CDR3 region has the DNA TGTGCCAGCAGCTTAGTAAGGGGGCAGACTGAAGCTTTCTTT.

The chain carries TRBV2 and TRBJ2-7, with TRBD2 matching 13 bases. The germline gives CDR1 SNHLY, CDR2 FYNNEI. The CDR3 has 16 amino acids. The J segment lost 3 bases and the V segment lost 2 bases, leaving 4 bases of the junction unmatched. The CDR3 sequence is CASSETSGGANYEQYF. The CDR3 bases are TGTGCCAGCAGTGAAACTAGCGGGGGGGCCAACTACGAGCAGTACTTC. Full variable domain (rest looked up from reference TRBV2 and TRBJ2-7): EPEVTQTPSHQVTQMGQEVILRCVPISNHLYFYWYRQILGQKVEFLVSFYNNEISEKSEIFDDQFSVERPDGSNFTLKIRSTKLEDSAMYFCASSETSGGANYEQYFGPGTRLTVT.

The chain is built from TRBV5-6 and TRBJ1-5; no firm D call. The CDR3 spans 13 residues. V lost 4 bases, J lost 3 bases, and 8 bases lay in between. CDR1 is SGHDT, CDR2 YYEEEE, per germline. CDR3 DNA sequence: TGTGCCAGCAGCGGATGGGACAATCAGCCCCAGCATTTT. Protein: CASSGWDNQPQHF.

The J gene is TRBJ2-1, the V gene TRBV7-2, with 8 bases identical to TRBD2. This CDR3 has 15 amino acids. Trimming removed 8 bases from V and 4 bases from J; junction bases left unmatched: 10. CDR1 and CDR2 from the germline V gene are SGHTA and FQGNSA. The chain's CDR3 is CASSASGSPYNEQFF. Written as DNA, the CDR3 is TGTGCCAGCTCCGCAAGCGGGAGTCCTTACAATGAGCAGTTCTTC.